Listed here are 6 T cell receptor gamma chains from one sample, sequenced in a study of Vδ1+ human thymocytes (dated by TCRdb to between 2018 and 2020). General findings and caveats noted by the study authors: Unlike the oligoclonal repertoires in peripheral blood, the thymic TRG and TRD repertoires appeared highly polyclonal, with Gaussian CDR3 length distributions.

Sequenced on an Illumina MiSeq. RNA extraction was performed with the RNeasy mini kit, and reverse transcription was done with Superscript III. Multiplex PCR was used to generate CDR3 amplicons, with pooled V-gene forward primers and a constant-region reverse primer carrying Illumina adaptor overhangs. Public reads were reanalyzed in TCRdb with CATT, and rows carrying the same DNA were merged afterwards. Recorded for this sample are about 36,000 gamma-chain clones; 20% to 25% of them occurred a single time. The biggest ten clones account for roughly 2% of the sample. Antigen specificity for these receptors is unknown. Sequencing was done on a sample of Vdelta1+ gamma-delta thymocytes from the thymus. The cell subset or site label for this specimen denotes: FACS-sorted CD3+ TCRalphabeta- TCRVdelta1+ TCRVdelta2- thymocytes. These receptors were collected from a girl under three years old who had congenital heart surgery.

The chain links TRGV3 to TRGJP1. The CDR3 has 16 amino acids. J lost 4 bases, V lost 0 bases, and 8 bases had no gene match. The germline gives CDR1 VTNTFY, CDR2 YDVSTARD (reference sequence). DNA of the CDR3: TGTGCCACCTGGGACAGGCTGCGTGGCACTGGTTGGTTCAAGATATTT. Protein product: CATWDRLRGTGWFKIF.

This clone was detected a few times. This specimen includes other DNA sequences encoding the same CDR3. The chain combines TRGV2 with TRGJP2. Germline trimming cut 2 bases from V and 2 bases from J; bases unmatched to any gene: 2. Germline loops: CDR1 EGSNGY, CDR2 YDSYNSKV. The CDR3 covers 14 residues. CDR3 nucleotide sequence: TGTGCCACCTGGGACGCAAGTAGTGATTGGATCAAGACGTTT. Encoded protein: CATWDASSDWIKTF.

In this sample, this clone turned up a few times. The V gene is TRGV9, the J gene TRGJ1 or TRGJ2. The ends lost 0 bases at V and 8 bases at J; junction bases unmatched: 10. The CDR3 is 14 amino acids. Germline CDR1 and CDR2: GITISATS and ISYDGTV (reference sequence). This chain's CDR3 is CALWEVPRNHKKLF. The CDR3 DNA is TGTGCCTTGTGGGAGGTGCCCCGCAACCATAAGAAACTCTTT.

The V gene is TRGV4, the J gene TRGJP1. Germline V lookup: CDR1 EGSTGY, CDR2 YDSYTSSV. This CDR3 comprises 15 residues. The V gene end was trimmed by 4 bases and the J gene end by 2 bases; junction bases not matched to a gene: 7. CDR3 coding DNA: TGTGCCACCTGGGACAAAGGGACCACTGGTTGGTTCAAGATATTT. Translating it yields CATWDKGTTGWFKIF.

This chain links TRGV4 with TRGJ1 or TRGJ2. CDR1 EGSTGY and CDR2 YDSYTSSV come from the germline V gene. CDR3 length: 12 residues. Trimming removed 2 bases from V and 9 bases from J; junction bases left unmatched: 7. As DNA, the CDR3 is TGTGCCACCTGGGATGTTGGCAGTAAGAAACTCTTT. This codes for CATWDVGSKKLF.

The chain has TRGV5 and TRGJP2. Germline V gene lookup returns CDR1 VINAFY and CDR2 YDVSNSKD. V gave up 0 bases and J gave up 2 bases; unmatched junction bases: 6. The CDR3 spans 16 residues. CDR3 sequence: CATWDRPSSSDWIKTF. The CDR3 DNA reads as TGTGCCACCTGGGACAGGCCCTCGAGTAGTGATTGGATCAAGACGTTT.